This T cell receptor beta chain was recorded in a study of identical twins. Study results and limitations: Insertions were reduced in abundant cord blood beta clonotypes but not in memory repertoires. The study found weaker excess twin sharing in beta out-of-frame sequences.

This clonotype was recorded once. The antigen is undetermined. A single base separates this from a much larger clone, so it may be a read error. TCRdb recomputed calls from the 5' RACE reads with MiXCR, one row per CDR3 protein. The table records about 900,000 distinct CDR3 sequences, more than 9% of them present only once. In addition, the sample was reused for a study of yellow fever vaccine responses in identical twins.

Sequences were obtained from PBMCs. The TCR originated in a young woman in good health.

CDR3 coding DNA: TGTGCCAGCAGAACAGGCTCCTACAATGAGCAGCTCTTC. This translates into CASRTGSYNEQLF. The V call is TRBV12-3 or TRBV12-4, the J call TRBJ2-1; TRBD1 might be the D (5 bases). This CDR3 contains 13 residues.